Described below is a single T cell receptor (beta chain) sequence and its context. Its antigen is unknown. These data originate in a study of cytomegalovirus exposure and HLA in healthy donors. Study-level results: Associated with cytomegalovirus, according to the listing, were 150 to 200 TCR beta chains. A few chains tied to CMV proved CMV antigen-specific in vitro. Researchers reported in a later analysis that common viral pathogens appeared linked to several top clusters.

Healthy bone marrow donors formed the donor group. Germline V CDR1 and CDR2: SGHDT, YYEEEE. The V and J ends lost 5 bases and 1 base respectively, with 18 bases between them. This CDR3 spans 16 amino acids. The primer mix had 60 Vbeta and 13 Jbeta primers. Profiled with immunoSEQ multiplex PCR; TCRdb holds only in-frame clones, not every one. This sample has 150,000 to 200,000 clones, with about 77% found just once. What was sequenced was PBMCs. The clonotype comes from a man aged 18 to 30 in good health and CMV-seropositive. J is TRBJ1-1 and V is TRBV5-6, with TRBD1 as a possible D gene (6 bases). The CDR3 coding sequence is TGTGCCAGCAGGCCCTGGGGGCGGGGGGAGAACACTGAAGCTTTCTTT. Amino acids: CASRPWGRGENTEAFF.